One sample yielded the 7 T cell receptor beta chains listed below, sequenced in a study of cytomegalovirus exposure and HLA in healthy donors. The PCR was carried out with 60 Vbeta primers and 13 Jbeta primers. Sequencing used immunoSEQ multiplex PCR; TCRdb keeps in-frame clones, though not all of them. This table has around 100,000 clones, 74% appearing once. The sample consisted of PBMCs. The receptors originated from a man aged 50 to 59 in good health and CMV-seropositive.

This chain links TRBV9 with TRBJ1-2; 8 bases match TRBD1. V lost 3 bases to trimming and J lost 3 bases; unmatched junction nucleotides: 4. Looked up from germline, CDR1 is SGDLS and CDR2 is YYNGEE. The CDR3 has 14 amino acids. The CDR3 DNA reads as TGTGCCAGCAGCGCCCCGGGACAGGACTATGGCTACACCTTC. Its translation is CASSAPGQDYGYTF.

The CDR3 loop is CASSLALTSGRTDTQYF. In DNA form, the CDR3 reads TGCGCCAGCAGCCTCGCCTTGACTAGCGGGAGGACAGATACGCAGTATTTT. This chain links TRBV5-1 with TRBJ2-3, with 13 bases lining up with TRBD2. The CDR3 sequence is 17 residues long. Germline CDR1 and CDR2: SGHRS and YFSETQ. V shed 4 bases and J 3 bases; nucleotides not matched to a gene: 8.

The chain employs TRBV6-4 and TRBJ1-1; TRBD1 matches 9 bases. V was clipped by 3 bases and J by 4 bases; unmatched bases: 6. This CDR3 region has 15 residues. Germline V gene lookup returns CDR1 MRHNA and CDR2 SNTAGT. The CDR3 loop is CASSETGGWGTEAFF. The CDR3 nucleotides read TGTGCCAGCAGTGAAACAGGGGGCTGGGGCACTGAAGCTTTCTTT.

The chain carries TRBV7-9 and TRBJ1-2; D is perhaps TRBD1 (6 bases). V dropped 1 base and J dropped 2 bases, with 11 bases sitting between them. CDR1 and CDR2 from the germline V gene are SEHNR and FQNEAQ (reference sequence). CDR3 size: 15 residues. The CDR3 is CASSLDDRRNYGYTF. The CDR3 coding sequence is TGTGCCAGCAGCTTAGACGACAGGAGGAACTATGGCTACACCTTC.

The chain has TRBV9 and TRBJ2-3; 8 nucleotides align to TRBD1. Germline V gene data show CDR1 as SGDLS and CDR2 as YYNGEE. Unmatched junction bases numbered 6, after V lost 2 bases and J lost 1 base. The CDR3 length is 16 residues. CDR3 coding DNA: TGTGCCAGCAGCGTCCTACCGACAGGGGGCACAGATACGCAGTATTTT. This translates into CASSVLPTGGTDTQYF.

The chain recombines TRBV5-1 with TRBJ2-3; 12 nucleotides agree with TRBD2. Germline V gene lookup returns CDR1 SGHRS and CDR2 YFSETQ. V was pared by 4 bases and J by 6 bases, with 9 bases of the junction left unmatched. This CDR3 spans 16 amino acids. The CDR3 here is CASSPTSGRVLDTQYF. The CDR3 DNA reads as TGCGCCAGCAGCCCGACTAGCGGGAGAGTACTTGATACGCAGTATTTT.

The CDR3 bases are TGTGCCACCCTAGACAGGGGGAACTCCTACGAGCAGTACTTC. Translated: CATLDRGNSYEQYF. This chain links TRBV6-1 with TRBJ2-7; 9 bases line up with TRBD1. Trimming cost V 10 bases and J 0 bases; bases outside gene matches: 7. Germline-derived CDR1 and CDR2 are MNHNS and SASEGT. This CDR3 contains 14 residues.